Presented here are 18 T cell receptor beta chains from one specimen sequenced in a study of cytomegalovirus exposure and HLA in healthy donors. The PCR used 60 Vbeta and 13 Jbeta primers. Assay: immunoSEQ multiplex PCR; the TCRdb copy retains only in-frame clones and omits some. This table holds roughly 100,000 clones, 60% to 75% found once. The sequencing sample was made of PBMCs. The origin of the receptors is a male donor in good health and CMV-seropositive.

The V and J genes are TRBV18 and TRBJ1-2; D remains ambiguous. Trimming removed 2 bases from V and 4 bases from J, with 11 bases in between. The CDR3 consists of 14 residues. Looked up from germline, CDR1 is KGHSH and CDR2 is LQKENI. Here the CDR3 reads CASSPSERSYGYTF. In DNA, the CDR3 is TGTGCCAGCTCACCATCGGAACGGAGCTATGGCTACACCTTC. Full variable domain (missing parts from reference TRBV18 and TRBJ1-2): NAGVMQNPRHLVRRRGQEARLRCSPMKGHSHVYWYRQLPEEGLKFMVYLQKENIIDESGMPKERFSAEFPKEGPSILRIQQVVRGDSAAYFCASSPSERSYGYTFGSGTRLTVV.

The CDR3 sequence: CASSQAGLRTEAFF. The CDR3 DNA reads TGCGCCAGCAGCCAAGCGGGACTGCGCACTGAAGCTTTCTTT. The V gene is TRBV4-1, the J gene TRBJ1-1, with TRBD1 as a possible D gene (5 bases). The V end was cut by 1 base, the J end by 4 bases, with 10 bases between. CDR3 length equals 14 residues. Looked up from germline, CDR1 is MGHRA and CDR2 is YSYEKL.

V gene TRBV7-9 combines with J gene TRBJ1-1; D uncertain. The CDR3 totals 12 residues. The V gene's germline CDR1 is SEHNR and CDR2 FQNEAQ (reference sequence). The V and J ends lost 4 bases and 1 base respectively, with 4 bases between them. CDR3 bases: TGTGCCAGCAGCTACGGGAACACTGAAGCTTTCTTT. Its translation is CASSYGNTEAFF.

The CDR3 DNA follows: TGTGCCAGCAGCGTAGGAGGATCTAATGAAAAACTGTTTTTT. It encodes CASSVGGSNEKLFF. The genes are TRBV9 and TRBJ1-4; D unclear. Germline V gene sequence: CDR1 SGDLS, CDR2 YYNGEE. The V and J ends lost 0 bases and 3 bases respectively, with 6 bases between them. There are 14 residues in the CDR3.

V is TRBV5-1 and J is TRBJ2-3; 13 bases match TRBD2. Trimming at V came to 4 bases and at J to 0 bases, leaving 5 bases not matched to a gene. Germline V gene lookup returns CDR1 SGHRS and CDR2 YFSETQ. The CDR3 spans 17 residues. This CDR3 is CASSQLAGGFSTDTQYF. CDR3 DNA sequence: TGCGCCAGCAGCCAACTAGCGGGGGGGTTTAGCACAGATACGCAGTATTTT.

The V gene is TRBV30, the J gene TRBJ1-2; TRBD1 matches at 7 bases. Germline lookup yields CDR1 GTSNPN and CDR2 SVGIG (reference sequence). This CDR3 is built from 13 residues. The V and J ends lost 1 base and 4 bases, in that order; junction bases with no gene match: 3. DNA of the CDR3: TGTGCCTGGAGTGAAGAGGGGGCCTATGGCTACACCTTC. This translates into CAWSEEGAYGYTF.

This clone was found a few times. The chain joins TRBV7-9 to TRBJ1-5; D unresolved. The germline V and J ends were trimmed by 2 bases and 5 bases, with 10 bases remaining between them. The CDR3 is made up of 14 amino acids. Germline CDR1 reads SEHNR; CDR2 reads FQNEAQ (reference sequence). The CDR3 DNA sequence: TGTGCCAGCAGCTTAAGCGACGGCTATCAGCCCCAGCATTTT. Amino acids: CASSLSDGYQPQHF.

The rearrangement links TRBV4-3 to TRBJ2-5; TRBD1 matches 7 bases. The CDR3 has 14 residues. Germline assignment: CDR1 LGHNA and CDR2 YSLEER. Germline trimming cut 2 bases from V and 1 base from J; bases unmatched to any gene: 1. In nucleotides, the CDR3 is TGCGCCAGCAGCCAATGGACAGGCCAAGAGACCCAGTACTTC. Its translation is CASSQWTGQETQYF.

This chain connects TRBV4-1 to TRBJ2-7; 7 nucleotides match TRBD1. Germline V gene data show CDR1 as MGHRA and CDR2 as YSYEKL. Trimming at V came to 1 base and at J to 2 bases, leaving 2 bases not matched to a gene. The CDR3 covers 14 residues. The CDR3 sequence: CASSQGTGTYEQYF. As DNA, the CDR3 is TGCGCCAGCAGCCAAGGGACAGGCACCTACGAGCAGTACTTC.

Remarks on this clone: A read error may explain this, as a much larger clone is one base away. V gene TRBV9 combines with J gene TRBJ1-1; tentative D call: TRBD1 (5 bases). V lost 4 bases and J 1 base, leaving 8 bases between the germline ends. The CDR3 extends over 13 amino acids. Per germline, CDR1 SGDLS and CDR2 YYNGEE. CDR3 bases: TGTGCCAGCAGCCCCCAGGGGAACACTGAAGCTTTCTTT. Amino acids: CASSPQGNTEAFF. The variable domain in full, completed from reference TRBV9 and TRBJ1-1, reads DSGVTQTPKHLITATGQRVTLRCSPRSGDLSVYWYQQSLDQGLQFLIQYYNGEERAKGNILERFSAQQFPDLHSELNLSSLELGDSALYFCASSPQGNTEAFFGQGTRLTVV.

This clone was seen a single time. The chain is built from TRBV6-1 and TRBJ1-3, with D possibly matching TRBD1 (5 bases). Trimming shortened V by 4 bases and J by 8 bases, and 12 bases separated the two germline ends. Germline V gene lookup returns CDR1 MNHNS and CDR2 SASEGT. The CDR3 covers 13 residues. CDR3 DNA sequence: TGTGCCAGCAGTGGCAGGGAAGAGGACACCATATATTTT. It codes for CASSGREEDTIYF.

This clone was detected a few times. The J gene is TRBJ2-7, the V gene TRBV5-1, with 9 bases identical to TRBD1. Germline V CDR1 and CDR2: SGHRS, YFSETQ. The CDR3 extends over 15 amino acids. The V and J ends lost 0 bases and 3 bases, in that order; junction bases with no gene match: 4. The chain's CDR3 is CASSLAAGQGYEQYF. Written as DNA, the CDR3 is TGCGCCAGCAGCTTGGCCGCGGGACAGGGCTACGAGCAGTACTTC.

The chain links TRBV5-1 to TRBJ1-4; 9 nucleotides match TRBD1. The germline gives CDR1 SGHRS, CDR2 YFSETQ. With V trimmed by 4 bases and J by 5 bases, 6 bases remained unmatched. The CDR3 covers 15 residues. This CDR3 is CASSRADRGNEKLFF. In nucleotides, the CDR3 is TGCGCCAGCAGCCGGGCGGACAGGGGAAATGAAAAACTGTTTTTT. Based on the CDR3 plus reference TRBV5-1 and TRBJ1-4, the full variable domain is KAGVTQTPRYLIKTRGQQVTLSCSPISGHRSVSWYQQTPGQGLQFLFEYFSETQRNKGNFPGRFSGRQFSNSRSEMNVSTLELGDSALYLCASSRADRGNEKLFFGSGTQLSVL.

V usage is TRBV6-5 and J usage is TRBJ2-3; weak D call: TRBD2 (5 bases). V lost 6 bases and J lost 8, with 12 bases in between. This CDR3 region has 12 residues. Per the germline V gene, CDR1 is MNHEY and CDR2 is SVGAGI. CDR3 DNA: TGTGCCAGCAGAGGGAGTCGGGGTACGCAGTATTTT. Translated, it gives CASRGSRGTQYF.

Written as DNA, the CDR3 is TGTGCCAGCAGCTTGTGGGGAGAACCAACCGATGGCTACACCTTC. Translation: CASSLWGEPTDGYTF. The gene calls are TRBV5-6 and TRBJ1-2; D is unresolved. This CDR3 has 15 amino acids. Germline V CDR1 and CDR2: SGHDT, YYEEEE. V was cut by 1 base and J by 6 bases, with 16 bases left in between.

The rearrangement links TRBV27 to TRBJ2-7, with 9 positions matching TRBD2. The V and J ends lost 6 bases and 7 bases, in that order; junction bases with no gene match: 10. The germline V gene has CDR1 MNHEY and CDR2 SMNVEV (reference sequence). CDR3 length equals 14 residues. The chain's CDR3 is CASSFIAGAGEQYF. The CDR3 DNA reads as TGTGCCAGCAGCTTCATAGCGGGGGCGGGAGAGCAGTACTTC.

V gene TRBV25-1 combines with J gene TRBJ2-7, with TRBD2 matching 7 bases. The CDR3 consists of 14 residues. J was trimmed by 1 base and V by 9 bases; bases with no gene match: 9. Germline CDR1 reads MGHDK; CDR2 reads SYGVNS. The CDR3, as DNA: TGTGCCAGTACCATGGCGGGAGCGTCCTACGAGCAGTACTTC. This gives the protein CASTMAGASYEQYF.

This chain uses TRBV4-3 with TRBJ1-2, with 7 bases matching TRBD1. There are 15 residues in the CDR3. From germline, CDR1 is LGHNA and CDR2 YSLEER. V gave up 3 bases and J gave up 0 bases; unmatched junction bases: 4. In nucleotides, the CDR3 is TGCGCCAGCAGCCAGAGACAGGGTTCTAACTATGGCTACACCTTC. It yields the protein CASSQRQGSNYGYTF.